This TCR beta chain is drawn from a study of shared clonotypes between healthy human individuals. This CDR3 comprises 13 residues. Germline-derived CDR1 and CDR2 are SGHTA and FQGNSA. Unmatched junction bases numbered 8, after V lost 5 bases and J lost 11 bases. Clones were read by immunoSEQ multiplex PCR, and TCRdb kept only the in-frame ones, dropping some. The sample yields 1.4 million or so clones, approximately 98.5% seen once. The chain has TRBV7-2 and TRBJ1-3, with 8 bases aligning to TRBD1. The sample consisted of naive CD4+ T cells sorted from blood. Subset: CD45RA+ positively selected. The TCR originated in a man under 40 in good health. The CDR3 DNA is TGTGCCAGCAGCCACCGACAGGGGTTGTCCATATATTTT. It encodes CASSHRQGLSIYF.